These T cell receptor beta chains were read from a single sample in a study of early T cells in non-severe SARS-CoV-2 infection. MiXCR, run by TCRdb on the 5' RACE reads, gives a single entry per CDR3 protein. The sample lists about 40,000 distinct CDR3 sequences; about 5.3% were seen once. Sequencing input: whole blood. These TCRs come from an adult who was a healthcare worker with PCR-confirmed SARS-CoV-2 infection or an uninfected control (not recorded which). Each CDR3 is given with its conserved first and last residue. A D gene is named only where the DNA matches it firmly. Size tells how often a clone was seen (once, few, many) or the class of an expanded clone, and some rows leave it out.

D gene,CDR3 length,V gene,J gene,clone size,CDR3 protein,CDR3 DNA
TRBD2,16,TRBV7-2,TRBJ2-5,many,CASSSSVGAGEETQYF,TGTGCCAGCAGCTCGTCGGTGGGAGCGGGAGAAGAGACCCAGTACTTC
.,19,TRBV10-3,TRBJ1-2,.,CAISEPHLLSGDWVYGYTF,TGTGCCATCAGTGAGCCTCACCTTTTATCAGGGGATTGGGTCTATGGCTACACCTTC
TRBD2,16,TRBV5-8,TRBJ2-7,many,CASSLEGLAGAYEQYF,TGTGCCAGCAGCTTGGAGGGACTAGCGGGGGCCTACGAGCAGTACTTC
TRBD1,13,TRBV20-1,TRBJ1-1,many,CSAFDRGDTEAFF,TGCAGTGCATTCGACAGGGGGGACACTGAAGCTTTCTTT
.,14,TRBV15,TRBJ1-1,many,CATSTPGGRTEAFF,TGTGCCACCAGCACCCCCGGGGGACGCACTGAAGCTTTCTTT
TRBD1,13,TRBV3-1,TRBJ2-7,.,CASSPRDRDEQYF,TGTGCCAGCAGCCCCCGGGACAGGGACGAGCAGTACTTC
.,17,TRBV9,TRBJ2-3,many,CASSGGAGTTSTDTQYF,TGTGCCAGCAGCGGCGGCGCCGGGACAACTAGCACAGATACGCAGTATTTT
.,15,TRBV7-8,TRBJ2-5,many,CASSPPRPGEETQYF,TGTGCCAGCAGCCCCCCTCGACCAGGAGAAGAGACCCAGTACTTC
TRBD2,14,TRBV27,TRBJ2-7,many,CASSGLAIPYEQYF,TGTGCCAGCTCGGGACTAGCGATTCCCTACGAGCAGTACTTC
.,15,TRBV4-2,TRBJ1-5,many,CASSQERGGNQPQHF,TGTGCCAGCAGCCAAGAAAGGGGTGGCAATCAGCCCCAGCATTTT
.,16,TRBV28,TRBJ1-5,many,CATQWGSHNSNQPQHF,TGTGCCACCCAGTGGGGGTCCCATAATAGCAATCAGCCCCAGCATTTT
.,16,TRBV6-2/TRBV6-3,TRBJ2-7,many,CASSRSGAEYYYEQYF,TGTGCCAGCAGCCGCTCGGGAGCGGAATACTACTACGAGCAGTACTTC
.,14,TRBV6-2/TRBV6-3,TRBJ2-2,few,CASSVTGYTGELFF,TGTGCCAGCAGCGTCACAGGCTACACCGGGGAGCTGTTTTTT
.,14,TRBV6-2/TRBV6-3,TRBJ2-1,.,CASSYRPGYNEQFF,TGTGCCAGCAGTTACAGGCCTGGCTACAATGAGCAGTTCTTC
.,15,TRBV20-1,TRBJ2-6,many,CSARDRGAGANVLTF,TGCAGTGCTAGAGATCGGGGGGCAGGGGCCAACGTCCTGACTTTC
.,15,TRBV28,TRBJ2-5,many,CASSLTLTGEETQYF,TGTGCCAGCAGTTTAACGCTTACAGGAGAAGAGACCCAGTACTTC
TRBD1,14,TRBV18,TRBJ1-6,few,CASSPDRANSPLHF,TGTGCCAGCTCACCAGACAGGGCGAATTCACCCCTCCACTTT
.,13,TRBV14,TRBJ2-7,many,CASSHVPPYEQYF,TGTGCCAGCAGCCACGTCCCTCCGTACGAGCAGTACTTC
.,16,TRBV19,TRBJ2-7,many,CASSPLTSGDPYEQYF,TGTGCCAGTAGTCCTCTCACCTCAGGAGACCCCTACGAGCAGTACTTC
TRBD1,17,TRBV19,TRBJ2-7,many,CASSSRTGGVGLYEQYF,TGTGCCAGTAGTTCCCGTACAGGGGGCGTTGGACTATACGAGCAGTACTTC
TRBD2,16,TRBV12-3/TRBV12-4,TRBJ2-1,.,CASRTSGTMGYNEQFF,TGTGCCAGCAGGACTAGCGGGACAATGGGGTACAATGAGCAGTTCTTC
.,14,TRBV5-5,TRBJ2-2,many,CASSRFPSTGELFF,TGTGCCAGCAGCCGGTTCCCTTCCACCGGGGAGCTGTTTTTT
.,15,TRBV2,TRBJ2-7,few,CASSEVQRRSYEQYF,TGTGCCAGCAGTGAAGTCCAGCGGCGCTCCTACGAGCAGTACTTC
.,15,TRBV7-9,TRBJ2-2,many,CASQVGQGNTGELFF,TGTGCCAGCCAGGTCGGGCAGGGGAACACCGGGGAGCTGTTTTTT
.,16,TRBV5-1,TRBJ1-1,few,CASSFTGIAGETEAFF,TGCGCCAGCAGCTTTACAGGGATCGCGGGAGAGACTGAAGCTTTCTTT
TRBD1,14,TRBV11-2,TRBJ2-7,many,CASSYMTGENEQYF,TGTGCCAGCAGCTACATGACAGGGGAGAACGAGCAGTACTTC
TRBD1,15,TRBV6-1,TRBJ1-6,many,CASSETGGEDSPLHF,TGTGCCAGCAGTGAGACAGGGGGCGAGGATTCACCCCTCCACTTT
TRBD2,17,TRBV3-1,TRBJ2-7,many,CASSQRLAGAELYEQYF,TGTGCCAGCAGCCAACGACTAGCGGGAGCTGAACTCTACGAGCAGTACTTC
.,14,TRBV29-1,TRBJ2-7,.,CSVAYRASPYEQYF,TGCAGCGTCGCGTACAGGGCCAGCCCCTACGAGCAGTACTTC
TRBD2,14,TRBV5-4,TRBJ2-5,few,CASSQAGAVETQYF,TGTGCCAGCAGCCAAGCGGGAGCAGTTGAGACCCAGTACTTC
TRBD1,12,TRBV29-1,TRBJ2-7,many,CSAGQGRYEQYF,TGCAGCGCTGGACAGGGACGCTACGAGCAGTACTTC
.,13,TRBV29-1,TRBJ2-5,many,CSVEGTVQETQYF,TGCAGCGTTGAGGGGACGGTCCAAGAGACCCAGTACTTC
.,14,TRBV20-1,TRBJ1-5,many,CSAKNGGGNQPQHF,TGCAGTGCCAAGAACGGGGGAGGAAATCAGCCCCAGCATTTT
TRBD1,16,TRBV7-9,TRBJ2-6,.,CASSRDRGKAANVLTF,TGTGCCAGCAGCCGAGACAGGGGGAAGGCGGCCAACGTCCTGACTTTC
.,13,TRBV5-4,TRBJ2-7,few,CASSFGYSYEQYF,TGTGCCAGCAGCTTCGGATACTCCTACGAGCAGTACTTC
TRBD1,14,TRBV29-1,TRBJ1-1,many,CSVSRGQANTEAFF,TGCAGCGTTTCGAGGGGACAGGCGAACACTGAAGCTTTCTTT
.,14,TRBV4-3,TRBJ1-1,many,CASSQVPGSSRAFF,TGCGCCAGCAGCCAAGTTCCAGGGAGCTCGAGAGCTTTCTTT
.,17,TRBV6-1,TRBJ1-6,many,CASSDPLFGAGYSPLHF,TGTGCCAGCAGTGACCCCCTGTTCGGGGCTGGGTATTCACCCCTCCACTTT
TRBD2,14,TRBV5-5,TRBJ2-5,many,CASSRGLAEETQYF,TGTGCCAGCAGCCGGGGACTAGCGGAAGAGACCCAGTACTTC
.,15,TRBV5-1,TRBJ2-1,many,CASSWDPGRHNEQFF,TGCGCCAGCAGCTGGGACCCGGGACGCCACAATGAGCAGTTCTTC
.,14,TRBV24-1,TRBJ2-3,few,CATSDVSSTDTQYF,TGTGCCACCAGTGACGTTAGCAGCACAGATACGCAGTATTTT
.,18,TRBV3-1,TRBJ2-6,.,CASSQKAGLSSGTNVLTF,TGTGCCAGCAGCCAAAAGGCGGGGCTTAGCTCTGGGACCAACGTCCTGACTTTC
TRBD1,15,TRBV18,TRBJ1-4,many,CASSPGGTGNEKLFF,TGTGCCAGCTCACCCGGCGGGACAGGGAACGAAAAACTGTTTTTT
.,14,TRBV5-1,TRBJ1-5,many,CASSLGAAEQPQHF,TGCGCCAGCAGCTTAGGGGCAGCAGAACAGCCCCAGCATTTT
TRBD2,17,TRBV7-2,TRBJ2-5,few,CASSRRLAGGYQETQYF,TGTGCCAGCAGCCGACGACTAGCGGGGGGGTACCAAGAGACCCAGTACTTC
.,12,TRBV20-1,TRBJ2-5,many,CSAQKTEETQYF,TGCAGTGCGCAGAAGACAGAAGAGACCCAGTACTTC
TRBD2,15,TRBV12-3/TRBV12-4,TRBJ2-3,few,CASGDSGGITDTQYF,TGTGCCAGCGGAGATAGCGGGGGGATCACAGATACGCAGTATTTT
.,14,TRBV9,TRBJ2-7,many,CASSVDILSYEQYF,TGTGCCAGCAGCGTAGACATACTCTCCTACGAGCAGTACTTC
TRBD2,14,TRBV11-2,TRBJ2-7,many,CASTGVAGPYEQYF,TGTGCCAGCACGGGCGTAGCGGGACCATACGAGCAGTACTTC
.,14,TRBV29-1,TRBJ2-3,many,CSVLPGPIADTQYF,TGCAGCGTTCTCCCGGGGCCCATCGCAGATACGCAGTATTTT
.,16,TRBV9,TRBJ2-1,few,CASSMSPGGINNEQFF,TGTGCCAGCAGCATGAGCCCTGGCGGAATAAACAATGAGCAGTTCTTC
.,15,TRBV30,TRBJ1-1,.,CAWSTGIGKVAEAFF,TGTGCCTGGAGTACCGGTATAGGGAAGGTCGCTGAAGCTTTCTTT
.,15,TRBV19,TRBJ1-2,few,CASTPGDRQEWDYTF,TGTGCCAGTACCCCCGGCGATAGACAGGAATGGGACTACACCTTC